This TCR beta chain came from a study of T-cell reconstitution after alpha-beta-depleted transplantation in children. Preparation of the TCRbeta library involved a method that used unique molecular identifiers. Using its own MiXCR run on the PCR reads, TCRdb lists one record per CDR3 protein. This table has around 490,000 distinct CDR3 sequences, around 10% appearing once. This clonotype was detected only a few times. Its antigen is as yet unknown. The germline CDR1 and CDR2 sequences are LGHNA and YSLEER. The CDR3 runs 15 residues. The V gene lost 5 bases and the J gene lost 3 bases, with 13 bases spanning the gap. Study-wide findings and caveats: Approximately two months post-transplant, alpha-beta T cells reportedly originated from several hundred expanded graft clones. At the one-year point after transplant, T-cell counts and TCRbeta diversity were found to come mostly from T cells that had been newly produced. Several patients had high TCRbeta diversity at day 60; it came from surviving recipient T cells and thymic progenitors.

This specimen consisted of PBMCs, mostly from graft donor cells, obtained 180 days after TCRalphabeta/CD19-depleted stem cell transplant. The rearrangement uses TRBV4-3 and TRBJ1-4; maybe TRBD1 (6 bases). The source is a female patient aged 2-10 years who had a stem cell transplant for aplastic anemia, so the T cells may come from the graft donor. As DNA, the CDR3 is TGCGCCAGCAGCTTATGGACAGCCTCTAATGAAAAACTGTTTTTT. It encodes CASSLWTASNEKLFF.